This is a list of T cell receptor beta chains from one sample in a study of T-cell reconstitution after alpha-beta-depleted transplantation in children. MiXCR, applied by TCRdb to the PCR reads, yields one record per CDR3 protein. Of approximately 630,000 distinct CDR3 sequences in the sample, 13% were seen once. The input for sequencing was PBMCs, taken before TCRalphabeta/CD19-depleted stem cell transplant. The receptors stem from a girl aged 2-9 years with congenital amegakaryocytic thrombocytopenia, due to receive a stem cell transplant. Both conserved end residues are part of each CDR3. D genes are given only for firm matches. Clone size is stated in some rows and not others, as once, few, many or a class when expanded.

TRBJ1-2,TRBV20-1,many,.,CSARSPPQGYYGYTF,TGCAGTGCTAGATCACCACCCCAGGGATACTATGGCTACACCTTC
TRBJ1-1,TRBV18,few,.,CASSPTQGLEAFF,TGTGCCAGCTCACCGACACAGGGCTTGGAAGCTTTCTTT
TRBJ2-7,TRBV9,many,TRBD2,CASSRSGSASYEQYF,TGTGCCAGCAGCCGTAGCGGGAGTGCCTCCTACGAGCAGTACTTC
TRBJ2-1,TRBV20-1,many,.,CSGRGNAVEQFF,TGCAGTGGTAGAGGGAACGCGGTTGAGCAGTTCTTC
TRBJ2-1,TRBV19,many,.,CASSILGYNNEQFF,TGTGCCAGTAGTATCCTAGGCTATAACAATGAGCAGTTCTTC
TRBJ1-6,TRBV3-1,.,TRBD1,CASSQEDRGRGPFYNSPLHF,TGTGCCAGCAGCCAGGAAGACAGGGGGCGAGGACCCTTTTATAATTCACCCCTCCACTTT
TRBJ2-3,TRBV3-1,few,TRBD1,CASSQWDSYTQYF,TGTGCCAGCAGCCAATGGGACAGCTATACGCAGTATTTT
TRBJ1-4,TRBV15,many,.,CATSRKVELNEKLFF,TGTGCCACCAGCAGAAAGGTGGAGCTTAATGAAAAACTGTTTTTT
TRBJ2-4,TRBV28,many,.,CASSGPRIPTGAKNIQYF,TGTGCCAGCAGTGGCCCCAGGATTCCAACGGGGGCCAAAAACATTCAGTACTTC
TRBJ2-1,TRBV29-1,few,.,CSAETNLNNEQFF,TGCAGCGCTGAGACTAACCTCAACAATGAGCAGTTCTTC
TRBJ2-3,TRBV7-9,.,.,CASSLGTIPSPDTQYF,TGTGCCAGCAGCTTAGGGACTATTCCGTCACCAGATACGCAGTATTTT